This T cell receptor (beta chain) came from a study of identical twins. This clonotype occurred a few times. No antigen is known for it. The study, taken as a whole, reports: Cross-sectional statistics, not tracking of the same donors, supported the conclusions.

TCRdb itself ran the 5' RACE reads through MiXCR, one entry per CDR3 protein. The sample records approximately 600,000 distinct CDR3 sequences, about 7.1% being singletons. This sample also appeared in a second study, on yellow fever vaccine responses in identical twins. As that study records: Reportedly, twins' vaccine T cell responses looked partly convergent and partly personalized.

This TCR derives from a woman under 30 in good health. The sample comprised PBMCs.

In DNA form, the CDR3 reads TGTGCCAGCAGTCCTATTAGTCCCGGGACAGGGTCGAACACCGGGGAGCTGTTTTTT. It specifies CASSPISPGTGSNTGELFF. The gene calls are TRBV28 and TRBJ2-2; TRBD1 agrees at 9 bases. J gave up 0 bases and V 5 bases, and 13 bases lay outside the gene matches. The germline V gene has CDR1 MDHEN and CDR2 SYDVKM. The CDR3 sequence is 19 residues long.